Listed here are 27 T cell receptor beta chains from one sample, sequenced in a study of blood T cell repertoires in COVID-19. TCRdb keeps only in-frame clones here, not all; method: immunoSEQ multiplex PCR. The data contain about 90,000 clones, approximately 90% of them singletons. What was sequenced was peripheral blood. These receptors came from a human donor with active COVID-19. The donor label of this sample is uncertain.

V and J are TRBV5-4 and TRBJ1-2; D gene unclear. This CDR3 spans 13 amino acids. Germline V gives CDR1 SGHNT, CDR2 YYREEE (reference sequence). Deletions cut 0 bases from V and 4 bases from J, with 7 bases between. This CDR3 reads CASSLGEGYGYTF. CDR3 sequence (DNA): TGTGCCAGCAGCTTGGGGGAGGGCTATGGCTACACCTTC.

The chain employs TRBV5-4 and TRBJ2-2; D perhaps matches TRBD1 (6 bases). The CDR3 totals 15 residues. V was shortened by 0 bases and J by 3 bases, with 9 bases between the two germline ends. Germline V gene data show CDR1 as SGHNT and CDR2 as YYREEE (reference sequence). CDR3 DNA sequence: TGTGCCAGCAGCTTGGAGACAGGTGACACCGGGGAGCTGTTTTTT. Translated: CASSLETGDTGELFF.

DNA of the CDR3: TGTGCCAGCAGTTTAGGTCAGGATAGCACAGATACGCAGTATTTT. It encodes CASSLGQDSTDTQYF. The chain joins TRBV27 to TRBJ2-3; D gene ambiguous. This CDR3 contains 15 residues. V lost 2 bases and J 0 bases, leaving 9 bases between the germline ends. Germline values: CDR1 MNHEY, CDR2 SMNVEV (reference sequence).

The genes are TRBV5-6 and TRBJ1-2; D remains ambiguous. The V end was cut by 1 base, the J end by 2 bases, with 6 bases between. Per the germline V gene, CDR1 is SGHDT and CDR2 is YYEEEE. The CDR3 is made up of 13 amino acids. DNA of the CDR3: TGTGCCAGCAGCTTGTCGACAAACTATGGCTACACCTTC. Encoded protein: CASSLSTNYGYTF.

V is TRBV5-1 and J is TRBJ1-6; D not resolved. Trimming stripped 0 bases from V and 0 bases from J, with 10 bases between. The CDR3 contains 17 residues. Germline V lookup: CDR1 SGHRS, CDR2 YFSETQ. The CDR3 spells CASSLGLGSSYNSPLHF. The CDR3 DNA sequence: TGCGCCAGCAGCTTGGGATTGGGGAGCTCCTATAATTCACCCCTCCACTTT.

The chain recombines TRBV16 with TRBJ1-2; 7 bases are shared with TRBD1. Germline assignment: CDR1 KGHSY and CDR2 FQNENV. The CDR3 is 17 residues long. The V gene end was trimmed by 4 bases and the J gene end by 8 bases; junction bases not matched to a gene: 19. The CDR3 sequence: CASSPTGLEPSLRGYTF. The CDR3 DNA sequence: TGTGCCAGCAGCCCGACAGGGCTAGAACCCTCCCTGCGCGGCTACACCTTC.

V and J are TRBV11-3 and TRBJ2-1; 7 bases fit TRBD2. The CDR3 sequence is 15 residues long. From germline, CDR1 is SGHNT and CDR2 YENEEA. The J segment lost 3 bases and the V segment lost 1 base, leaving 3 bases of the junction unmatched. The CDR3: CASSLGGGNYNEQFF. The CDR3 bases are TGTGCCAGCAGCTTAGGGGGGGGGAACTACAATGAGCAGTTCTTC.

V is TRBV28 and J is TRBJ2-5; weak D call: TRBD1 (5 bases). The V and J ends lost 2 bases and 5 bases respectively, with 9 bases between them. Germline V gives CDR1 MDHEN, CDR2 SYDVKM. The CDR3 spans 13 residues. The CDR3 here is CASSLPRVETQYF. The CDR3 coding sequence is TGTGCCAGCAGTTTACCCAGGGTTGAGACCCAGTACTTC.

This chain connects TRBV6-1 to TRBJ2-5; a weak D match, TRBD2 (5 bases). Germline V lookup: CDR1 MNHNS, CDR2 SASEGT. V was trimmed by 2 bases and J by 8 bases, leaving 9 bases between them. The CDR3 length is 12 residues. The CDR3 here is CASSELRVTQYF. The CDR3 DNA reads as TGTGCCAGCAGTGAACTGAGGGTTACCCAGTACTTC.

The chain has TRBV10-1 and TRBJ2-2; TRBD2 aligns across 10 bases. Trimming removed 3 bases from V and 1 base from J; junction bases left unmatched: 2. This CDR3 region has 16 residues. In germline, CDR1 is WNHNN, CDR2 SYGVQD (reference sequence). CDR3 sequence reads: CASSDASGGNTGELFF. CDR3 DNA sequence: TGCGCCAGCAGTGATGCTAGCGGGGGGAACACCGGGGAGCTGTTTTTT.

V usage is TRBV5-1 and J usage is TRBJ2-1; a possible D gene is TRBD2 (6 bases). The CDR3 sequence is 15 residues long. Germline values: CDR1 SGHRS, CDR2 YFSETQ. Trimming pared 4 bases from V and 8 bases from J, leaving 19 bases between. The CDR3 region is CASSVEPGLIDEQFF. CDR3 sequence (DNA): TGCGCCAGCAGCGTAGAACCGGGACTTATAGATGAGCAGTTCTTC.

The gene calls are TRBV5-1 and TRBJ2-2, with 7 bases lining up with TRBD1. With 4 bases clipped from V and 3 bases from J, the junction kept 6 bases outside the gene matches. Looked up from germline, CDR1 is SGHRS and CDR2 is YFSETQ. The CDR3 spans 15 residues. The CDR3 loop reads CASSRSTGDTGELFF. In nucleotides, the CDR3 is TGCGCCAGCAGCCGTTCAACAGGGGACACCGGGGAGCTGTTTTTT.

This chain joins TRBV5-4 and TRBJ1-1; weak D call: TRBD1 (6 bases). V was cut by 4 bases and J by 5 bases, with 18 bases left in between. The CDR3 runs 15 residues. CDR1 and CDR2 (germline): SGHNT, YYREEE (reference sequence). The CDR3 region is CASSPWEQGRTEAFF. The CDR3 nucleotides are TGTGCCAGCAGCCCCTGGGAACAGGGACGTACTGAAGCTTTCTTT.

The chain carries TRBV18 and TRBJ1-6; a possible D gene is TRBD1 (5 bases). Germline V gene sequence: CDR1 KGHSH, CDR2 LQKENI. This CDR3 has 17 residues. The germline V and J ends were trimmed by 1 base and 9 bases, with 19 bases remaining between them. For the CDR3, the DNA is TGTGCCAGCTCACCACAAGGCGCCGGGGGATCTAGTTCACCCCTCCACTTT. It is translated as CASSPQGAGGSSSPLHF.

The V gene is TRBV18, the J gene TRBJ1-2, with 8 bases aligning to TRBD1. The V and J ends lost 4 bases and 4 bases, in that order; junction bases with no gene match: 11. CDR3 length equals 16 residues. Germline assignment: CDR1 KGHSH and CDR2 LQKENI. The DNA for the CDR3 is TGTGCCAGCTCACTCTCGCGACAGGGGTACACCTATGGCTACACCTTC. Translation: CASSLSRQGYTYGYTF. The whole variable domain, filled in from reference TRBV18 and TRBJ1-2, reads NAGVMQNPRHLVRRRGQEARLRCSPMKGHSHVYWYRQLPEEGLKFMVYLQKENIIDESGMPKERFSAEFPKEGPSILRIQQVVRGDSAAYFCASSLSRQGYTYGYTFGSGTRLTVV.

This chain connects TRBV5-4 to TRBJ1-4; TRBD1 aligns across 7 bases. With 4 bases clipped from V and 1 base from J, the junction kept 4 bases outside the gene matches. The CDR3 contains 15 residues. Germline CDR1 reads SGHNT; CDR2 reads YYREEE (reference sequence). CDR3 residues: CASSLQGGTNEKLFF. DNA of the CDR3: TGTGCCAGCAGCCTCCAGGGGGGAACTAATGAAAAACTGTTTTTT.

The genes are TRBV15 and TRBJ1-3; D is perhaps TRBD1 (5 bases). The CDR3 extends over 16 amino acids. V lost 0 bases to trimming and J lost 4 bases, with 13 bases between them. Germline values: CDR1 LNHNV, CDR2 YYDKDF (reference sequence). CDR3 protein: CATSRDLRGTGNTIYF. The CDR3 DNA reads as TGTGCCACCAGCAGAGACCTTCGGGGGACCGGAAACACCATATATTTT.

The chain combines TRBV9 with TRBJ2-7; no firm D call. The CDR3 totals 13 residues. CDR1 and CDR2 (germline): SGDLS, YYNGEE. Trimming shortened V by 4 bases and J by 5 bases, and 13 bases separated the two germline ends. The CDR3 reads CASSSRPENEQYF. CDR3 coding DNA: TGTGCCAGCAGCTCCCGGCCGGAGAACGAGCAGTACTTC.

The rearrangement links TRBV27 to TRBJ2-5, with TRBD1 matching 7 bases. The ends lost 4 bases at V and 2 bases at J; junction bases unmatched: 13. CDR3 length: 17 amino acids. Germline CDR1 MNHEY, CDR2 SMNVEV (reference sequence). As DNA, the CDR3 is TGTGCCAGCAGTTGGTTGACAGGGAACGGCGCACAAGAGACCCAGTACTTC. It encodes CASSWLTGNGAQETQYF.

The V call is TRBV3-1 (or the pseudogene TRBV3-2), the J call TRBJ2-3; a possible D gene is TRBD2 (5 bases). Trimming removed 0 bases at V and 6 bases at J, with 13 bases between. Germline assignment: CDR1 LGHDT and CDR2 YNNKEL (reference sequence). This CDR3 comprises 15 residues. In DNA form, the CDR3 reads TGTGCCAGCAGCCAAGACGGGGAAAAAAGGGATACGCAGTATTTT. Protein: CASSQDGEKRDTQYF.

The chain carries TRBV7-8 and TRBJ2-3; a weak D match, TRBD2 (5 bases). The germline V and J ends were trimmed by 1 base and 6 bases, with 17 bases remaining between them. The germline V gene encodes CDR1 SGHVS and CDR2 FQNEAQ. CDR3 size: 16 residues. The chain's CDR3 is CASSLVERWIRDTQYF. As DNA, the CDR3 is TGTGCCAGCAGCTTAGTGGAGCGGTGGATTAGGGATACGCAGTATTTT.

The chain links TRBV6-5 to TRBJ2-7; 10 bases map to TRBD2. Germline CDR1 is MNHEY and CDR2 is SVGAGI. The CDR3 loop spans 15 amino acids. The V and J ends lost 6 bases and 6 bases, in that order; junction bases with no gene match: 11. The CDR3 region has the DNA TGTGCCAGCAGCCGGAGCGGGGGGGCGTCAAGCGAGCAGTACTTC. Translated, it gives CASSRSGGASSEQYF.

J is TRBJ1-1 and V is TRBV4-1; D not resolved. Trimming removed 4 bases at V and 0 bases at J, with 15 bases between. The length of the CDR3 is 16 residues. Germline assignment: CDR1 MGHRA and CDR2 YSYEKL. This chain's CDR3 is CASSPRESWVNTEAFF. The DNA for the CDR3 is TGCGCCAGCAGCCCTCGGGAAAGCTGGGTGAACACTGAAGCTTTCTTT.

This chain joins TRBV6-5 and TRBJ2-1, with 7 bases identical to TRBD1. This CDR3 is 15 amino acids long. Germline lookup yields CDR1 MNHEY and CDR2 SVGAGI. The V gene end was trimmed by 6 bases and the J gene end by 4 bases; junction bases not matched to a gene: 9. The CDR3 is CASRPGTENYNEQFF. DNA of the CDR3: TGTGCCAGCAGACCCGGGACAGAGAATTACAATGAGCAGTTCTTC.

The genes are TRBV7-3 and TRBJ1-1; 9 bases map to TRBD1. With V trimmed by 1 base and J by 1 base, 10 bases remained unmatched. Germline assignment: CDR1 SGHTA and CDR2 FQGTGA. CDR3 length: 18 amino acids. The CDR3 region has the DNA TGTGCCAGCAGCTTAAGGACAGGGGTTCGAGGCGAGAACACTGAAGCTTTCTTT. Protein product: CASSLRTGVRGENTEAFF. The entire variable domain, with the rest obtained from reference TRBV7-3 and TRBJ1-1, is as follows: GAGVSQTPSNKVTEKGKYVELRCDPISGHTALYWYRQSLGQGPEFLIYFQGTGAADDSGLPNDRFFAVRPEGSVSTLKIQRTERGDSAVYLCASSLRTGVRGENTEAFFGQGTRLTVV.

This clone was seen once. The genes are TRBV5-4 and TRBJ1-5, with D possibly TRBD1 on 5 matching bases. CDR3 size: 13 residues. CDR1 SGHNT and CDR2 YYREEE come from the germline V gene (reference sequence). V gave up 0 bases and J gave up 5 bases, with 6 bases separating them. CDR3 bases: TGTGCCAGCAGCTTGGGGGGGGATCAGCCCCAGCATTTT. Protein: CASSLGGDQPQHF.

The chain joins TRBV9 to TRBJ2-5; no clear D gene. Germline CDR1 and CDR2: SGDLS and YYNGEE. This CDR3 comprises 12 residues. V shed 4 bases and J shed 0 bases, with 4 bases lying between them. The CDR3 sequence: CASSPNQETQYF. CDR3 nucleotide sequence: TGTGCCAGCAGCCCCAACCAAGAGACCCAGTACTTC.